The 28 T cell receptor beta chains reported below all come from one sample, sequenced in a study of cytomegalovirus exposure and HLA in healthy donors. The PCR was carried out with 60 Vbeta primers and 13 Jbeta primers. Only in-frame clones appear in the TCRdb table, and some are missing; sequencing was by immunoSEQ multiplex PCR. This sample has 150,000 to 170,000 clones, with roughly 80% found just once. Sequencing was carried out using PBMCs. These TCRs come from a man aged 25-45 years in good health and CMV-seropositive.

This rearrangement joins TRBV27 to TRBJ2-2, with 8 bases lining up with TRBD1. This CDR3 spans 17 amino acids. V was clipped by 5 bases and J by 4 bases; unmatched bases: 12. CDR1 is MNHEY and CDR2 is SMNVEV in the germline V gene (reference sequence). CDR3 coding DNA: TGTGCCAGCAGTAACCCCCGGACAGGGTGGTCCACCGGGGAGCTGTTTTTT. Its translation: CASSNPRTGWSTGELFF.

This clone was seen a few times. The chain has TRBV21-1 and TRBJ2-6; TRBD1, as called in the table, went unchecked against the DNA. TRBV21-1 is annotated as a pseudogene. The CDR3 consists of 19 residues. CDR3 region: CASSNWGRRRPSGANVLTF. Here the CDR3 DNA reads TGTGCCAGCAGCAATTGGGGGCGCCGACGACCTTCTGGGGCCAACGTCCTGACTTTC.

This rearrangement joins TRBV5-1 to TRBJ2-1; 7 bases fit TRBD2. The germline gives CDR1 SGHRS, CDR2 YFSETQ. The CDR3 is made up of 15 amino acids. The ends lost 4 bases at V and 9 bases at J; junction bases unmatched: 13. CDR3 nucleotides: TGCGCCAGCAGCGAGCGGGACTACAGAAGCGGTGAGCAGTTCTTC. Translated, it gives CASSERDYRSGEQFF.

The chain couples TRBV7-6 to TRBJ2-3; unclear D gene. Germline-derived CDR1 and CDR2 are SGHVS and FNYEAQ. The CDR3 consists of 16 residues. The V and J ends lost 5 bases and 1 base respectively, with 16 bases between them. CDR3 in DNA: TGTGCCAGCAGCCCTACTACCAATCCCGGCACAGATACGCAGTATTTT. Protein product: CASSPTTNPGTDTQYF.

The gene calls are TRBV7-2 and TRBJ1-6, with 11 bases matching TRBD1. CDR3 size: 15 residues. J lost 7 bases, V lost 5 bases, and 4 bases had no gene match. The germline V gene encodes CDR1 SGHTA and CDR2 FQGNSA. The CDR3 region has the DNA TGTGCCAGCAGCGACCGGGACAGGGGGAATTCACCCCTCCACTTT. It yields the protein CASSDRDRGNSPLHF.

The J gene is TRBJ2-2, the V gene TRBV27; 7 bases fit TRBD2. This CDR3 has 13 residues. The junction had 7 bases not matched to a gene; V was cut back by 8 bases and J by 7 bases. Per the germline V gene, CDR1 is MNHEY and CDR2 is SMNVEV (reference sequence). The CDR3 DNA is TGTGCCAGCGGGAGGGCCGCGGTCGGGGAGCTGTTTTTT. Encoded protein: CASGRAAVGELFF.

This clone was picked up one time. An end of the junction does not agree with germline; a read error may underlie this. The chain links TRBV4-1 to TRBJ1-3; D call uncertain. Germline CDR1 and CDR2: MGHRA and YSYEKL. The CDR3 totals 14 residues. CDR3 sequence: CASSQDALRSPINF. CDR3 nucleotides: TGCGCCAGCAGCCAAGATGCGTTACGGAGCCCCATCAATTTT.

The V call is TRBV4-2, the J call TRBJ2-1, with 7 bases that match TRBD1. Per the germline V gene, CDR1 is LGHNA and CDR2 is YNFKEQ. Trimming took 5 bases from V and 4 from J; bases not matched to a gene: 17. The CDR3 sequence is 18 residues long. The CDR3 spells CASSSKIPGTEGYNEQFF. Written as DNA, the CDR3 is TGTGCCAGCAGCTCCAAGATACCTGGGACAGAAGGGTACAATGAGCAGTTCTTC.

The chain links TRBV27 to TRBJ1-2; a possible D gene is TRBD1 (6 bases). This CDR3 spans 18 amino acids. Germline V gene lookup returns CDR1 MNHEY and CDR2 SMNVEV (reference sequence). Trimming pared 5 bases from V and 2 bases from J, leaving 24 bases between. CDR3 amino acids: CASSTNRERIGTNYGYTF. Here the CDR3 DNA reads TGTGCCAGCAGTACTAACCGGGAAAGAATCGGGACAAACTATGGCTACACCTTC.

The chain is built from TRBV15 and TRBJ1-2; D possibly corresponds to TRBD1 (6 bases). The germline CDR1 and CDR2 sequences are LNHNV and YYDKDF (reference sequence). The CDR3 runs 17 residues. V dropped 5 bases and J dropped 4 bases, with 23 bases sitting between them. CDR3 in amino acids: CATSGRPRGQSFYGYTF. DNA for the CDR3: TGTGCCACCAGCGGACGTCCTCGAGGACAGAGTTTCTATGGCTACACCTTC.

The chain combines TRBV4-2 with TRBJ2-1; TRBD1 is a possible D gene (6 bases). The V end lost 0 bases, the J end lost 4 bases, and 13 bases lay between the germline ends. The CDR3 loop spans 16 amino acids. The germline V gene has CDR1 LGHNA and CDR2 YNFKEQ. The CDR3 here is CASSQDWAGDYNEQFF. CDR3 DNA: TGTGCCAGCAGCCAAGATTGGGCAGGGGATTACAATGAGCAGTTCTTC.

The chain recombines TRBV29-1 with TRBJ1-1, with D maybe TRBD1 (6 bases). The CDR3 runs to 17 residues. CDR1 SQVTM and CDR2 ANQGSEA come from the germline V gene. The V end was cut by 3 bases, the J end by 0 bases, with 20 bases between. The CDR3 loop reads CSVDRFTWTDMNTEAFF. The CDR3 DNA follows: TGCAGCGTTGATCGGTTTACTTGGACAGACATGAACACTGAAGCTTTCTTT.

The CDR3, as DNA: TGTGCCAGCAGCTCTCCGGGACTTAGCTCCTACGAGCAGTACTTC. It specifies CASSSPGLSSYEQYF. The chain employs TRBV5-6 and TRBJ2-7; tentatively, D is TRBD2 (6 bases). This CDR3 is 15 amino acids long. Germline assignment: CDR1 SGHDT and CDR2 YYEEEE. Trimming took off 3 bases at V and 0 bases at J, with 13 bases between the two ends.

V gene TRBV27 combines with J gene TRBJ2-7; TRBD2 is a possible D gene (6 bases). Trimming pared 3 bases from V and 2 bases from J, leaving 14 bases between. From germline, CDR1 is MNHEY and CDR2 SMNVEV (reference sequence). The CDR3 runs to 15 residues. CDR3 region: CASSLVGRRTYEQYF. In DNA, the CDR3 is TGTGCCAGCAGTTTGGTCGGGAGAAGGACCTACGAGCAGTACTTC.

The V gene is TRBV5-1, the J gene TRBJ2-3, with D perhaps TRBD2 (5 bases). In germline, CDR1 is SGHRS, CDR2 YFSETQ. This CDR3 is 14 amino acids long. V dropped 5 bases and J dropped 4 bases, with 14 bases sitting between them. The CDR3 protein is CASRSGLDADTQYF. CDR3 DNA sequence: TGCGCCAGCAGAAGCGGATTAGACGCAGATACGCAGTATTTT.

This chain connects TRBV19 to TRBJ1-5; the match to TRBD1 covers 7 bases. CDR3 length equals 11 residues. Unmatched junction bases numbered 5, after V lost 6 bases and J lost 12 bases. Germline values: CDR1 LNHDA, CDR2 SQIVND (reference sequence). The CDR3 sequence is CASREQGRQHF. The CDR3 bases are TGTGCCAGTAGGGAACAGGGGCGCCAGCATTTT. Full variable domain (rest looked up from reference TRBV19 and TRBJ1-5): DGGITQSPKYLFRKEGQNVTLSCEQNLNHDAMYWYRQDPGQGLRLIYYSQIVNDFQKGDIAEGYSVSREKKESFPLTVTSAQKNPTAFYLCASREQGRQHFGDGTRLSIL.

The sample holds a few counts of this clone. This sequence joins TRBV5-1 and TRBJ2-1, with 7 bases aligning to TRBD2. The CDR3 extends over 15 amino acids. Germline V CDR1 and CDR2: SGHRS, YFSETQ. The J segment lost 8 bases and the V segment lost 0 bases, leaving 8 bases of the junction unmatched. CDR3 sequence (DNA): TGCGCCAGCAGCTTGGCTAGCGGTATTGGGCATGAGCAGTTCTTC. This sequence encodes CASSLASGIGHEQFF.

The rearrangement uses TRBV14 and TRBJ1-4; D is unresolved. Per the germline V gene, CDR1 is SGHDN and CDR2 is FVKESK. The CDR3 consists of 13 residues. The V and J ends lost 3 bases and 7 bases respectively, with 9 bases between them. CDR3 nucleotide sequence: TGTGCCAGCAGCCACAATAGTGGTGAAAAACTGTTTTTT. It encodes CASSHNSGEKLFF.

This clone was seen a single time. This chain links TRBV18 with TRBJ1-2; 8 bases align to TRBD1. This CDR3 comprises 13 residues. The germline CDR1 and CDR2 sequences are KGHSH and LQKENI. Trimming took 3 bases from V and 6 from J; bases not matched to a gene: 3. CDR3 sequence (DNA): TGTGCCAGCTCACCCCAGGGGGCGGATGGCTACACCTTC. Its protein product is CASSPQGADGYTF.

J is TRBJ1-2 and V is TRBV5-6; D perhaps matches TRBD1 (6 bases). Trimming cost V 0 bases and J 6 bases, with 15 bases left between them. The germline gives CDR1 SGHDT, CDR2 YYEEEE. This CDR3 spans 15 amino acids. This chain's CDR3 is CASSLVLTGGHGYTF. For the CDR3, the DNA is TGTGCCAGCAGCTTGGTGTTGACTGGGGGCCATGGCTACACCTTC.

This clone was counted only a few times. The chain couples TRBV27 to TRBJ2-7; 11 nucleotides agree with TRBD1. CDR3 length equals 16 residues. Germline V gives CDR1 MNHEY, CDR2 SMNVEV (reference sequence). With V trimmed by 3 bases and J by 1 base, 5 bases remained unmatched. In DNA, the CDR3 is TGTGCCAGCAGTTTTCCGGGACAGGGGGGTTCCTACGAGCAGTACTTC. This translates into CASSFPGQGGSYEQYF.

The rearrangement links TRBV28 to TRBJ2-7; TRBD2 might be the D (6 bases). CDR3 length equals 11 residues. Trimming shortened V by 2 bases and J by 9 bases, and 8 bases separated the two germline ends. Germline lookup yields CDR1 MDHEN and CDR2 SYDVKM. CDR3 protein: CASSLRDWQYF. In nucleotides, the CDR3 is TGTGCCAGCAGTTTAAGGGACTGGCAGTACTTC.

The chain couples TRBV14 to TRBJ1-6; 10 bases align to TRBD1. This CDR3 is built from 15 residues. Unmatched junction bases numbered 8, after V lost 6 bases and J lost 9 bases. Per the germline V gene, CDR1 is SGHDN and CDR2 is FVKESK. The CDR3 nucleotides are TGTGCCAGCAGTCCAGCTGGGACAGGGGCTTCACCCCTCCACTTT. This codes for CASSPAGTGASPLHF.

This chain links TRBV9 with TRBJ1-3; 9 bases map to TRBD1. The V and J ends lost 0 bases and 2 bases, in that order; junction bases with no gene match: 0. This CDR3 has 15 residues. The germline CDR1 and CDR2 sequences are SGDLS and YYNGEE. The CDR3 reads CASSVGDRAGNTIYF. Written as DNA, the CDR3 is TGTGCCAGCAGCGTAGGGGACAGGGCTGGAAACACCATATATTTT.

The gene calls are TRBV5-1 and TRBJ2-7; TRBD2 might be the D (5 bases). Trimming removed 3 bases at V and 3 bases at J, with 22 bases between. The germline V gene encodes CDR1 SGHRS and CDR2 YFSETQ. The length of the CDR3 is 17 residues. The CDR3 DNA is TGCGCCAGCAGCTCCTCCCCGTCGGCTAGCAGAAGCTACGAGCAGTACTTC. Its protein is CASSSSPSASRSYEQYF.

J is TRBJ1-1 and V is TRBV4-2; 7 bases align to TRBD1. Losses at the gene ends were 4 bases for V and 6 bases for J; bases not matched to a gene: 8. CDR3 size: 14 residues. CDR1 and CDR2 from the germline V gene are LGHNA and YNFKEQ. CDR3: CASSPRQGLAEAFF. Here the CDR3 DNA reads TGTGCCAGCAGCCCACGACAGGGTTTGGCTGAAGCTTTCTTT.

V and J are TRBV5-1 and TRBJ1-5; 7 bases agree with TRBD1. The CDR3 runs to 15 residues. Germline trimming cut 4 bases from V and 4 bases from J; bases unmatched to any gene: 8. Per the germline V gene, CDR1 is SGHRS and CDR2 is YFSETQ. For the CDR3, the DNA is TGCGCCAGCAGCCTAGACAGGGCCGCTAATCAGCCCCAGCATTTT. As protein: CASSLDRAANQPQHF.

This clone came up a few times. V gene TRBV29-1 combines with J gene TRBJ2-3, with D possibly being TRBD1 (5 bases). The CDR3 covers 14 residues. V was shortened by 4 bases and J by 0 bases, with 11 bases between the two germline ends. Germline CDR1 is SQVTM and CDR2 is ANQGSEA. This chain's CDR3 is CSVAWGLSTDTQYF. CDR3 DNA sequence: TGCAGCGTTGCTTGGGGCCTGAGCACAGATACGCAGTATTTT.